This TCR beta chain was identified during a study of blood T cells in healthy people across ages. The CDR3 loop spans 16 amino acids. V lost 5 bases and J lost 0; bases outside the gene matches: 4. The germline V gene encodes CDR1 MDHEN and CDR2 SYDVKM. For the second PCR, which ran for about 6 to 12 cycles, a sample-barcoded 5' primer and a J-beta primer mix were used. TCRdb redid the calling of the 5' RACE reads with MiXCR, one entry per CDR3 protein. This table holds some 690,000 distinct CDR3 sequences, 22% found once. Sequenced input: blood. V and J are TRBV28 and TRBJ2-5, with 12 bases identical to TRBD2. The sequence was collected from an older man in good health. The CDR3 is CASSRLAGGYQETQYF. CDR3 nucleotide sequence: TGTGCCAGCAGTCGGCTAGCGGGGGGGTACCAAGAGACCCAGTACTTC.